The present T cell receptor (beta chain) was sequenced within a study of early T cells in non-severe SARS-CoV-2 infection. As for the study in general: Sequencing of unsorted whole blood was done on bulk RNA, leaving chains unpaired. Regarding the study as a whole: Matching against VDJdb likely underestimated virus-specific expansions, favoring anti-spike CD8.

Germline CDR1 reads SNHLY; CDR2 reads FYNNEI. The CDR3 loop spans 12 amino acids. The V and J ends lost 3 bases and 10 bases respectively, with 12 bases between them. This clonotype came up a few times. Its specificity is not known. Each single cDNA molecule received a unique molecular identifier. TCRdb called the 5' RACE reads again in MiXCR, with one record for every CDR3 protein. The sample lists some 110,000 distinct CDR3 sequences; about 15% were seen once. The V and J genes are TRBV2 and TRBJ1-1, with no clear D. The sample was whole blood. This receptor was identified in an adult who was a healthcare worker with PCR-confirmed SARS-CoV-2 infection or an uninfected control (not recorded which). The CDR3 coding sequence is TGTGCCAGCAGTGACGGGAGCTCTAGAGCTTTCTTT. This gives the protein CASSDGSSRAFF.